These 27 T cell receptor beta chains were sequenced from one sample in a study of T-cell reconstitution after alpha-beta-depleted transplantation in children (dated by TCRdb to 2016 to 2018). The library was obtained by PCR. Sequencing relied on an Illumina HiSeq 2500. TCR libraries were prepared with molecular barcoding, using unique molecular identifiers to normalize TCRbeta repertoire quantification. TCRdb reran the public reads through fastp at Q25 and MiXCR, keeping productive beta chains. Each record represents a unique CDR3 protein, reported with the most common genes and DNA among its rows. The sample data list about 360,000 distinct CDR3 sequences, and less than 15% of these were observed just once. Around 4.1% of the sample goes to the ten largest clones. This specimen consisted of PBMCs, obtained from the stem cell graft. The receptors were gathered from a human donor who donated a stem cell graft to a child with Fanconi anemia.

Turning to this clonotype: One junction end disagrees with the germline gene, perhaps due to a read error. The CDR3 is CAGSLRFTEAFF. The CDR3 region has the DNA TGTGCCGGCAGCCTAAGATTCACTGAAGCTTTCTTT. This chain uses TRBV6-2 or TRBV6-3 with TRBJ1-1; D remains ambiguous. There are 12 residues in the CDR3. Germline CDR1 and CDR2: MNHEY and SVGEGT.

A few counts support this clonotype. In DNA, the CDR3 is TGTGCCAGCAGTGCCCCGTACGGCAGGGATGATGGCTACACCTTC. This translates into CASSAPYGRDDGYTF. V gene TRBV12-3 or TRBV12-4 combines with J gene TRBJ1-2; possibly TRBD1 for D (5 bases). The length of the CDR3 is 15 residues. The germline V and J ends were trimmed by 5 bases and 6 bases, with 19 bases remaining between them.

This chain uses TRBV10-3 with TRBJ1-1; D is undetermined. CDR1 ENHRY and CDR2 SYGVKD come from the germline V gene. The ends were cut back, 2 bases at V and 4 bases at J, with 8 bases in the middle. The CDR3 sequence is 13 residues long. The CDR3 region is CAISEGRLTEAFF. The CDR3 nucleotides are TGTGCCATCAGTGAGGGCAGGCTCACTGAAGCTTTCTTT.

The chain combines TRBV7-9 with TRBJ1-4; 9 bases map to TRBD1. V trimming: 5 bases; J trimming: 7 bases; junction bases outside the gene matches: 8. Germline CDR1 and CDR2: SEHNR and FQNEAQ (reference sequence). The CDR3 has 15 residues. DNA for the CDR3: TGTGCCAGCAGCGCATTGACAGGGGGAGGTGAAAAACTGTTTTTT. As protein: CASSALTGGGEKLFF.

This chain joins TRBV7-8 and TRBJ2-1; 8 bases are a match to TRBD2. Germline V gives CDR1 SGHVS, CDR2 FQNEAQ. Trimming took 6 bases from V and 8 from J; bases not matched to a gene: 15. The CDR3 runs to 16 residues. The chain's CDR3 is CASRHIRGGIGDEQFF. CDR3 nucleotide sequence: TGTGCCAGCAGACATATCCGGGGGGGAATAGGCGATGAGCAGTTCTTC.

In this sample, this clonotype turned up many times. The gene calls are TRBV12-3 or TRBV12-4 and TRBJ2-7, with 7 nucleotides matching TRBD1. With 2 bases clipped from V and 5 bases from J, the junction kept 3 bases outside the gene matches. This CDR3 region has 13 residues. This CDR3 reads CASSLTGAHEQYF. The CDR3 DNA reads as TGTGCCAGCAGTTTAACAGGGGCCCACGAGCAGTACTTC.

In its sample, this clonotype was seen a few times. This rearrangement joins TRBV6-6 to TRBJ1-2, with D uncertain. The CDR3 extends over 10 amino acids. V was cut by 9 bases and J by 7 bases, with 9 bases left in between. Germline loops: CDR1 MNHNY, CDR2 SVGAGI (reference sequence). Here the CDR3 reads CASSGPGYTF. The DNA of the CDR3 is TGTGCCAGTTCGGGTCCTGGCTACACCTTC.

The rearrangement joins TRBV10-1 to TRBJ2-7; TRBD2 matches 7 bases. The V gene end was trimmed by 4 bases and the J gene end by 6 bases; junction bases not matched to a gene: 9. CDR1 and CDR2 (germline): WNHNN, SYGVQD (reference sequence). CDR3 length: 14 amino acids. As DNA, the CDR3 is TGCGCCAGCAGTGTGGGACTACGGGTCTCCGAGCAGTACTTC. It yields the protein CASSVGLRVSEQYF.

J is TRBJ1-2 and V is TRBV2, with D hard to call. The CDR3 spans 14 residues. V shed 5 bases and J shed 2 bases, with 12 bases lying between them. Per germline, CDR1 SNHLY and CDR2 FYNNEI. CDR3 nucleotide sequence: TGTGCCAGCAGTCCGGGTGAATTGAACTATGGCTACACCTTC. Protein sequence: CASSPGELNYGYTF. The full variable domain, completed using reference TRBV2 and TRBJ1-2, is EPEVTQTPSHQVTQMGQEVILRCVPISNHLYFYWYRQILGQKVEFLVSFYNNEISEKSEIFDDQFSVERPDGSNFTLKIRSTKLEDSAMYFCASSPGELNYGYTFGSGTRLTVV.

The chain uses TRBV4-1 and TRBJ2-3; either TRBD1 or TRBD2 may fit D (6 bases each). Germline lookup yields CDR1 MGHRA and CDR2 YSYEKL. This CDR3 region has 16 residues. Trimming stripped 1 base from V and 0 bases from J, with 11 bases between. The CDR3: CASSQARGGSTDTQYF. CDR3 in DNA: TGCGCCAGCAGCCAAGCCAGGGGAGGTAGCACAGATACGCAGTATTTT.

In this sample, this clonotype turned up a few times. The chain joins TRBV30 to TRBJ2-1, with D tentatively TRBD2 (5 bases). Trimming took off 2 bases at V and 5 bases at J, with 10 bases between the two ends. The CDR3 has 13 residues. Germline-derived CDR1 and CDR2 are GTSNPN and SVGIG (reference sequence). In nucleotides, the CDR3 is TGTGCCTGGAGTAAGGACTTCAACAATGAGCAGTTCTTC. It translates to CAWSKDFNNEQFF. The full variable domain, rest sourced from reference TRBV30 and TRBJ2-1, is SQTIHQWPATLVQPVGSPLSLECTVEGTSNPNLYWYRQAAGRGLQLLFYSVGIGQISSEVPQNLSASRPQDRQFILSSKKLLLSDSGFYLCAWSKDFNNEQFFGPGTRLTVL.

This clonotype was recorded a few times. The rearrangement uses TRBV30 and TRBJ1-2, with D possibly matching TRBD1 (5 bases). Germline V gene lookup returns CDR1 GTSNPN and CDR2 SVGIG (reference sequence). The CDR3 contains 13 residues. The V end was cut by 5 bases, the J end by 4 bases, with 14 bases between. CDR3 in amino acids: CAWGPPGPYGYTF. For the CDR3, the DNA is TGTGCCTGGGGTCCGCCGGGACCCTATGGCTACACCTTC.

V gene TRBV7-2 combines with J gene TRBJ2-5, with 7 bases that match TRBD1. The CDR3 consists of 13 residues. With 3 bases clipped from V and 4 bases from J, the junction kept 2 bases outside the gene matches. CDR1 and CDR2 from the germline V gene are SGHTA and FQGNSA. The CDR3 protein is CASSFRQGETQYF. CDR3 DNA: TGTGCCAGCAGCTTCCGACAGGGAGAGACCCAGTACTTC.

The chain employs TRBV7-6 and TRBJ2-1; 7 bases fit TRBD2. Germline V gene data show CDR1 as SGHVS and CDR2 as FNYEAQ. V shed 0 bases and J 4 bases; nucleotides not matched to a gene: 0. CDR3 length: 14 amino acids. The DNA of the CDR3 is TGTGCCAGCAGCTTAGCACTAGCGTACAATGAGCAGTTCTTC. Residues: CASSLALAYNEQFF.

In nucleotides, the CDR3 is TGCGCCAGCAGCTTGGAGGGGTGGGGCACTGAAGCTTTCTTT. Translated: CASSLEGWGTEAFF. V and J are TRBV5-1 and TRBJ1-1, with D possibly being TRBD1 (5 bases). V shed 0 bases and J shed 4 bases, with 10 bases lying between them. Per germline, CDR1 SGHRS and CDR2 YFSETQ. The length of the CDR3 is 14 residues.

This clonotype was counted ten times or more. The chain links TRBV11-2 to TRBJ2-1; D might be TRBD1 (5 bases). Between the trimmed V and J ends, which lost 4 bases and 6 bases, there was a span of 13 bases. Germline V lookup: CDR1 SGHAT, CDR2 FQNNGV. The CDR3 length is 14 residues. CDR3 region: CASSSGWSGNEQFF. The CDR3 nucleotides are TGTGCCAGCAGCTCAGGGTGGAGTGGCAATGAGCAGTTCTTC.

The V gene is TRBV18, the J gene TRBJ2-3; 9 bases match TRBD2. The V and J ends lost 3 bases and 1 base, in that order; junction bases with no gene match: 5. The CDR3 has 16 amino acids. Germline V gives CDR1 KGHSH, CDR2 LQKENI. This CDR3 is CASSPRGGAGTDTQYF. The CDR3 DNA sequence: TGTGCCAGCTCACCCCGCGGGGGGGCCGGCACAGATACGCAGTATTTT.

This chain's CDR3 is CASSGDTNSGNTIYF. Written as DNA, the CDR3 is TGTGCCAGCAGTGGGGACACCAACTCTGGAAACACCATATATTTT. The chain joins TRBV6-1 to TRBJ1-3; maybe TRBD1 (6 bases). The CDR3 runs 15 residues. V was pared by 4 bases and J by 0 bases, with 10 bases between. Germline-derived CDR1 and CDR2 are MNHNS and SASEGT.

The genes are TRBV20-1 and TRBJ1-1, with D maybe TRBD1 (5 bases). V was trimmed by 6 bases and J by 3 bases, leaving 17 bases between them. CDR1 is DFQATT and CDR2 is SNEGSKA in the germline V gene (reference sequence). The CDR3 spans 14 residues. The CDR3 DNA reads TGCAGTGCCCTAACCTGGGGGTATGACACTGAAGCTTTCTTT. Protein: CSALTWGYDTEAFF.

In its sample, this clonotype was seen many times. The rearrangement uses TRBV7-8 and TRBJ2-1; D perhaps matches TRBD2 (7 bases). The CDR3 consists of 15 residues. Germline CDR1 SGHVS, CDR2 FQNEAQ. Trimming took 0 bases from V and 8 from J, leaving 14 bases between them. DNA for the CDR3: TGTGCCAGCAGCTTAGCGGGGGGGCCCTTGGATGAGCAGTTCTTC. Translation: CASSLAGGPLDEQFF.

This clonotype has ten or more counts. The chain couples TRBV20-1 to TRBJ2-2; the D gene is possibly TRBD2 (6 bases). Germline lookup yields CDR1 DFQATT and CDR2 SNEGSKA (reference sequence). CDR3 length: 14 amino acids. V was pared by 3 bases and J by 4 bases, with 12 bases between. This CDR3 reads CSARRGSATGELFF. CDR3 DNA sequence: TGCAGTGCTAGGCGGGGATCGGCCACCGGGGAGCTGTTTTTT.

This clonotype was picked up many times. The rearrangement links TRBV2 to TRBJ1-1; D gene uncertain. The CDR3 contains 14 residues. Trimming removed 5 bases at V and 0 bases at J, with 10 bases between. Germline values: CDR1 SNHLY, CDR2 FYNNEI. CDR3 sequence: CASSILTVNTEAFF. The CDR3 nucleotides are TGTGCCAGCAGTATCCTCACAGTGAACACTGAAGCTTTCTTT.

The CDR3 reads CAISEGERENSPLHF. CDR3 coding DNA: TGTGCCATCAGTGAGGGGGAACGCGAGAATTCACCCCTCCACTTT. The genes are TRBV10-3 and TRBJ1-6; the D is unclear. The CDR3 spans 15 residues. V was clipped by 2 bases and J by 7 bases, with 12 bases between them. Germline V gene sequence: CDR1 ENHRY, CDR2 SYGVKD.

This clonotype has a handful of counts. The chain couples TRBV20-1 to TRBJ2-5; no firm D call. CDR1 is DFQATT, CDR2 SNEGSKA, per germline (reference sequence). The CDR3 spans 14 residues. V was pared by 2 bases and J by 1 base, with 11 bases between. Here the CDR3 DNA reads TGCAGTGCTAGACTAATGGCAGGCCAAGAGACCCAGTACTTC. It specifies CSARLMAGQETQYF.

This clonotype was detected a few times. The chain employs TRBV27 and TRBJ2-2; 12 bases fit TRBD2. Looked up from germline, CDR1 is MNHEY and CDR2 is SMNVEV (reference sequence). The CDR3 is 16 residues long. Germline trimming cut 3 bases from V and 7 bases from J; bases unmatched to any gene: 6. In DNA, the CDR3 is TGTGCCAGCAGTTTCCTAGCGGGGGGGTTCAACGGGGAGCTGTTTTTT. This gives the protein CASSFLAGGFNGELFF.

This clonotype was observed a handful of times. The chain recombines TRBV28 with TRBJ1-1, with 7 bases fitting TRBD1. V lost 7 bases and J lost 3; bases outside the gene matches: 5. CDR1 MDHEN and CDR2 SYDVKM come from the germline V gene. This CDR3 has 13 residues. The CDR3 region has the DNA TGTGCCAGCACGACAGGGTTCTACACTGAAGCTTTCTTT. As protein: CASTTGFYTEAFF.

This CDR3 is CASSEDGTEAFF. The CDR3 nucleotides are TGCGCCAGCAGCGAAGATGGCACTGAAGCTTTCTTT. The chain couples TRBV5-1 to TRBJ1-1; D unclear. The CDR3 covers 12 residues. Trimming stripped 4 bases from V and 4 bases from J, with 8 bases between. Germline V gives CDR1 SGHRS, CDR2 YFSETQ.